This T cell receptor (beta chain) originates from a study of blood T cell repertoires in COVID-19. Background on the study: Whether acute or convalescent, the COVID-19 samples came from the United States, Italy and Spain. Sources were T cells, B-cell-depleted T cells, or PBMCs; the material itself was cDNA or gDNA.

There are 15 residues in the CDR3. V trimming: 6 bases; J trimming: 2 bases; junction bases outside the gene matches: 6. The germline V gene has CDR1 MNHNY and CDR2 SVGAGI (reference sequence). Original handling: Estimated nucleated cell counts came from reference gene primer amplification. The assay was immunoSEQ multiplex PCR, and TCRdb's table has in-frame clones only and misses some. Clone size and V and J calls were adopted from that table, with D and trimming inferred from the DNA. The sample records about 73,000 clones, roughly 89% being singletons. Sequenced input: peripheral blood. The clonotype originates from an elderly man with acute or convalescent COVID-19. V usage is TRBV6-6 and J usage is TRBJ2-3; 9 positions agree with TRBD1. This chain's CDR3 is CASSKGQGNTDTQYF. In nucleotides, the CDR3 is TGTGCCAGCAGCAAGGGACAGGGAAACACAGATACGCAGTATTTT.